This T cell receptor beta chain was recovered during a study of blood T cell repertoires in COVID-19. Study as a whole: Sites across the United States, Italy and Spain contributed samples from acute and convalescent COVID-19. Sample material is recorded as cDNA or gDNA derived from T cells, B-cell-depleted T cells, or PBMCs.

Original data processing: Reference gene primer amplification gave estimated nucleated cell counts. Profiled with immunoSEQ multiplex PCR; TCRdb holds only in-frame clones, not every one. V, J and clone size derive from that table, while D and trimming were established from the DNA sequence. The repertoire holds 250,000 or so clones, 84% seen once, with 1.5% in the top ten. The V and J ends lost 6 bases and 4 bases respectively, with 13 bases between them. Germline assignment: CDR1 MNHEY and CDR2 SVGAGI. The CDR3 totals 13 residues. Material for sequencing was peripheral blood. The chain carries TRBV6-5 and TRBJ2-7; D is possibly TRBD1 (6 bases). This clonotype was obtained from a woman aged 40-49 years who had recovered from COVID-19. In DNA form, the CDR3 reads TGTGCCAGCAGGACCGACAGGCTTTACGAGCAGTACTTC. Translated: CASRTDRLYEQYF.